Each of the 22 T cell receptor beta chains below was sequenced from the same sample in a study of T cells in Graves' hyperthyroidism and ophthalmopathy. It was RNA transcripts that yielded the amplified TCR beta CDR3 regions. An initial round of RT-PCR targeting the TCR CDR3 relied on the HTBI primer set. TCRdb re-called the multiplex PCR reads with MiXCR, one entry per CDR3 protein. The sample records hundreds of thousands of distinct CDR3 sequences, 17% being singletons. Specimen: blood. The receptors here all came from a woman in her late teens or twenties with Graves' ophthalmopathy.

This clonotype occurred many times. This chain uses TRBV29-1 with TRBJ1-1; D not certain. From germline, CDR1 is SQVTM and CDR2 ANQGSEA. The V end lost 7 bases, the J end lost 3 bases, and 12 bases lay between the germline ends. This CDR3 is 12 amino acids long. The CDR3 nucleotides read TGCAGCGCCCCCAATATCGACACTGAAGCTTTCTTT. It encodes CSAPNIDTEAFF.

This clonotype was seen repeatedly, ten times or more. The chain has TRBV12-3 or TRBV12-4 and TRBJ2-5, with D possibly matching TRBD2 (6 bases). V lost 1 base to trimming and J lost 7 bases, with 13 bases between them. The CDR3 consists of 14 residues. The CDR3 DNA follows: TGTGCCAGCAGTTTAGAGATCCGGCGGGGGACCCAGTACTTC. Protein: CASSLEIRRGTQYF.

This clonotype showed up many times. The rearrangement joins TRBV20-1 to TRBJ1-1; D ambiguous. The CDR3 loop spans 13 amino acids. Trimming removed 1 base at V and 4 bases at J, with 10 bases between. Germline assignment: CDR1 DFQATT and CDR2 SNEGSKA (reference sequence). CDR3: CSARVGWVTEAFF. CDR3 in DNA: TGCAGTGCTAGAGTAGGATGGGTCACTGAAGCTTTCTTT.

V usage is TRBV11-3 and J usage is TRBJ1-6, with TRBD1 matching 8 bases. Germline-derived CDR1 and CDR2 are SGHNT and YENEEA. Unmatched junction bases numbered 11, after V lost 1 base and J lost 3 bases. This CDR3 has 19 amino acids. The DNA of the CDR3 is TGTGCCAGCAGCTTAGGGGACAGGCTAACGCCAAACTATAATTCACCCCTCCACTTT. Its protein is CASSLGDRLTPNYNSPLHF.

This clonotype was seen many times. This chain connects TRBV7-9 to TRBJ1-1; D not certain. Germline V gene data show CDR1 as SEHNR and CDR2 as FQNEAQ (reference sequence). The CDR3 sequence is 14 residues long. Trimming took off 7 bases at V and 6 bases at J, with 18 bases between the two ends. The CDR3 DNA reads TGTGCCAGCACCCAGGATCATGGGCAATCTGAAGCTTTCTTT. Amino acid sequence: CASTQDHGQSEAFF.

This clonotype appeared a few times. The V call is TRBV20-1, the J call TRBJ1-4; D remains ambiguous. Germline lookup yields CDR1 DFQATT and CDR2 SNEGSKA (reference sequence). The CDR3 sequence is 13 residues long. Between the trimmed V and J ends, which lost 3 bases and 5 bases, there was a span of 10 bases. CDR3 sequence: CSASRRPNEKLFF. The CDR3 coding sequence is TGCAGTGCTAGCCGCAGGCCCAATGAAAAACTGTTTTTT.

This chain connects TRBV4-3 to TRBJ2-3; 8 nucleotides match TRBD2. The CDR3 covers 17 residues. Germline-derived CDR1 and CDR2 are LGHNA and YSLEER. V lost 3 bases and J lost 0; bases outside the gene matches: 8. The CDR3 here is CASSQETGLESTDTQYF. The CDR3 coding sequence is TGCGCCAGCAGCCAGGAAACGGGACTAGAGAGCACAGATACGCAGTATTTT.

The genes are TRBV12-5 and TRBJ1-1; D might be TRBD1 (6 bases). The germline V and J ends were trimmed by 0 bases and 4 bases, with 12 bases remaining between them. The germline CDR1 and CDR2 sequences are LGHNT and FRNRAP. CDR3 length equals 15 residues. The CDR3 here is CASGLVRGRGTEAFF. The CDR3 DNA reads TGTGCTAGTGGTTTGGTAAGGGGCAGGGGCACTGAAGCTTTCTTT. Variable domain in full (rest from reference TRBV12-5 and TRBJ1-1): DARVTQTPRHKVTEMGQEVTMRCQPILGHNTVFWYRQTMMQGLELLAYFRNRAPLDDSGMPKDRFSAEMPDATLATLKIQPSEPRDSAVYFCASGLVRGRGTEAFFGQGTRLTVV.

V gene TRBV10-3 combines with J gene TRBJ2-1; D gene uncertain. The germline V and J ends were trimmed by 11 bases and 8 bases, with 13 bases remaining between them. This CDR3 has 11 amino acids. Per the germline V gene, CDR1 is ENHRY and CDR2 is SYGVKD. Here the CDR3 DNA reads TGTGCCGTCCGTTCCGTCTATGAGCAGTTCTTC. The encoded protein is CAVRSVYEQFF.

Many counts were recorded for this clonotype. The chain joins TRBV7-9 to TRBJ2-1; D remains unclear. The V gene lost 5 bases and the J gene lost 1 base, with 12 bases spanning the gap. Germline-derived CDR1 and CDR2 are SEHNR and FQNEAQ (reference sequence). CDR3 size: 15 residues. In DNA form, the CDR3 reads TGTGCCAGCAGCCTGGGGTACAGTTCCTACAATGAGCAGTTCTTC. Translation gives CASSLGYSSYNEQFF. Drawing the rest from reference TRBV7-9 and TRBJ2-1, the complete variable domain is DTGVSQNPRHKITKRGQNVTFRCDPISEHNRLYWYRQTLGQGPEFLTYFQNEAQLEKSRLLSDRFSAERPKGSFSTLEIQRTEQGDSAMYLCASSLGYSSYNEQFFGPGTRLTVL.

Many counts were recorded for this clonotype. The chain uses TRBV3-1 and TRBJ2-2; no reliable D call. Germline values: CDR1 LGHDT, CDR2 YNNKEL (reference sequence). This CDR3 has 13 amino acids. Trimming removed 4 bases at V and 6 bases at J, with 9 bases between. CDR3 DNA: TGTGCCAGCAGCCTAGGGTTGGCCGGGGAGCTGTTTTTT. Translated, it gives CASSLGLAGELFF.

The CDR3 loop is CASSEDTGNQPQHF. The CDR3 DNA reads as TGTGCCAGCAGTGAGGACACAGGGAATCAGCCCCAGCATTTT. The chain joins TRBV2 to TRBJ1-5, with D maybe TRBD1 (6 bases). There are 14 residues in the CDR3. V gave up 3 bases and J gave up 4 bases, with 10 bases separating them. The V gene's germline CDR1 is SNHLY and CDR2 FYNNEI.

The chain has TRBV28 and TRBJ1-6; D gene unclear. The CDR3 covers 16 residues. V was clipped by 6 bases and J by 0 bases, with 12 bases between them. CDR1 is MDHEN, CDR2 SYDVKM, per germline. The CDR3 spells CASSPAGSSYNSPLHF. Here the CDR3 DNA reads TGTGCCAGCAGCCCGGCCGGCAGCTCCTATAATTCACCCCTCCACTTT.

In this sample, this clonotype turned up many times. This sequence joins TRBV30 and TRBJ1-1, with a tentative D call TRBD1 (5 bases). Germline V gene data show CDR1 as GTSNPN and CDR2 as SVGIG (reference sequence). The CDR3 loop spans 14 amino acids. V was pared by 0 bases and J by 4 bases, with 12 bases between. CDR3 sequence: CAWSVQRGGTEAFF. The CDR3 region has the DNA TGTGCCTGGAGTGTCCAACGGGGGGGCACTGAAGCTTTCTTT.

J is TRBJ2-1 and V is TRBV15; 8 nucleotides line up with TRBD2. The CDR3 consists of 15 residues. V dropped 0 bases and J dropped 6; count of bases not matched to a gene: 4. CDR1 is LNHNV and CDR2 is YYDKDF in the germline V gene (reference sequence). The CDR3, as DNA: TGTGCCACCAGCAGAGATCAGCTAGCGGGCAATGAGCAGTTCTTC. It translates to CATSRDQLAGNEQFF.

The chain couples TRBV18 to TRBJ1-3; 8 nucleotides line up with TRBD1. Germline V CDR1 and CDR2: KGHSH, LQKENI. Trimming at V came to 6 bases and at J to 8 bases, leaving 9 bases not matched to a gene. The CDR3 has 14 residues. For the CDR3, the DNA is TGTGCCAGCTCCCAGGACAGGGAACGGCACACCATATATTTT. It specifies CASSQDRERHTIYF.

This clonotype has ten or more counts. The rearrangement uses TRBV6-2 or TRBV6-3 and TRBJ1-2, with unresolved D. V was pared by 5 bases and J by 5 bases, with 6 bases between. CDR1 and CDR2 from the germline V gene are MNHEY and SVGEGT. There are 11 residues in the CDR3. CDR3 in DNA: TGTGCCAGCAGTCCCGCGTATGGCTACACCTTC. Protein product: CASSPAYGYTF.

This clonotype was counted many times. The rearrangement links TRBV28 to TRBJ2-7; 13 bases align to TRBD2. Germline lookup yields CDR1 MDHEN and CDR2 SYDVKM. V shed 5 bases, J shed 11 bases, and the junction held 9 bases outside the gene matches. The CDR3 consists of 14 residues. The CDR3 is CASSTSGRAARKYF. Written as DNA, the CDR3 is TGTGCCAGCAGTACTAGCGGGAGGGCCGCTAGAAAGTACTTC.

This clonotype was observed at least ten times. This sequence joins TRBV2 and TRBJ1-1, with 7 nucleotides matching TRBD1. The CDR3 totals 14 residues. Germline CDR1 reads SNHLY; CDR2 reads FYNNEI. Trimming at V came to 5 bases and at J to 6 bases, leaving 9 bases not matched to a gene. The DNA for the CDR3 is TGTGCCAGCAGTAGCAGGGGGTCTTGGGCTGAAGCTTTCTTT. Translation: CASSSRGSWAEAFF.

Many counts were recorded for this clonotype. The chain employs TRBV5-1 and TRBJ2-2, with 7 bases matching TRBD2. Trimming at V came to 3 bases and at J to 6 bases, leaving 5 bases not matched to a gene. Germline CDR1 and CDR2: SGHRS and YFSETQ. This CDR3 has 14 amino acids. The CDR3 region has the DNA TGCGCCAGCAGCTCGGGCGGACTAGCCGGGGAGCTGTTTTTT. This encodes CASSSGGLAGELFF.

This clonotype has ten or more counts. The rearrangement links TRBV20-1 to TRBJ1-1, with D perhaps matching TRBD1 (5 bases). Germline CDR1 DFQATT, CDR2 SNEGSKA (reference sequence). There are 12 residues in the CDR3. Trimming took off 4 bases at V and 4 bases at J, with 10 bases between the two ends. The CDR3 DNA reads TGCAGTGCTAAAACTGGGGGCACTGAAGCTTTCTTT. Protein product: CSAKTGGTEAFF.

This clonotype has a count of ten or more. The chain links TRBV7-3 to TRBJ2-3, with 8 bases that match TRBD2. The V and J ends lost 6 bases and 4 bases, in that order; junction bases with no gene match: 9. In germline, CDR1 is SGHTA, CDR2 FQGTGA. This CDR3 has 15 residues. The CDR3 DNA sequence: TGTGCCAGCAGAAGGACTAGCTCCGTCGCAGATACGCAGTATTTT. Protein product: CASRRTSSVADTQYF.